Sequencing of this T cell receptor beta chain was carried out in a study of molecular identifiers for immune sequencing clone quantification. On the study more broadly: RNA, taken in replicates from approximately 20,000 or 100,000 naive CD8 cells, was split five ways, with four sequenced. Broader study findings: More than 97% of effector molecules, versus under 1% of naive-cell molecules, belonged to clones above 20 RNA copies. Detecting spiked Jurkat TCR RNA from one cell among about a million naive cells was reportedly possible.

In germline, CDR1 is LGHNA, CDR2 YNFKEQ. The CDR3 covers 17 residues. Concerning this clonotype: Its antigen is currently unknown. A read error may be the cause here, since a much bigger clone is one base away.

Sorting recovered naive CD8 T cells on a CD8+CD4-CCR7+CD45RA+ profile. Each CDR3 protein is one row after TCRdb ran MiXCR on the PCR reads. Of some 100,000 distinct CDR3 sequences detected, around 17% appear once; the ten largest clones hold roughly 0.85%. This receptor was identified in a human donor in good health. Some libraries in this study had Jurkat cell RNA spiked in. The sequenced material came from naive CD8+ T cells from blood, with Jurkat cell RNA spiked in. This sample's subset: FACS-sorted CD8+CD4-CCR7+CD45RA+ naive T cells. The chain recombines TRBV4-2 with TRBJ2-3, with 14 nucleotides matching TRBD2. The DNA for the CDR3 is TGTGCCAGCAGCCACGGGACTAGCGGGAGAATAACAGGTACGCAGTATTTT. Translation gives CASSHGTSGRITGTQYF.